A single sample gave rise to the 10 T cell receptor beta chains below, sequenced in a study of early T cells in non-severe SARS-CoV-2 infection. TCRdb reanalysed the 5' RACE reads using MiXCR and keeps one entry per CDR3 protein. This sample carries 100,000 to 150,000 distinct CDR3 sequences, about 15% of them seen once, and the ten largest clones take around a fifth. The specimen was whole blood. The origin of the receptors is an adult who was a healthcare worker with PCR-confirmed SARS-CoV-2 infection or an uninfected control (not recorded which).

The gene calls are TRBV29-1 and TRBJ2-3, with 12 bases identical to TRBD2. CDR3 length: 16 amino acids. V shed 4 bases and J 1 base; nucleotides not matched to a gene: 6. Germline-derived CDR1 and CDR2 are SQVTM and ANQGSEA. CDR3 DNA: TGCAGCGTTGGCGGGACTAGCGGGCCTCGCACAGATACGCAGTATTTT. Translating gives CSVGGTSGPRTDTQYF.

There are a few counts of this clonotype. This chain connects TRBV4-1 to TRBJ2-3; 7 nucleotides align to TRBD2. J gave up 2 bases and V 1 base, and 6 bases lay outside the gene matches. The CDR3 is made up of 16 amino acids. Germline lookup yields CDR1 MGHRA and CDR2 YSYEKL. The CDR3 nucleotides are TGCGCCAGCAGCCAAGTTGCGGGGGACCTCACAGATACGCAGTATTTT. It is translated as CASSQVAGDLTDTQYF.

The V call is TRBV7-2, the J call TRBJ2-3; 8 bases match TRBD2. The junction had 16 bases not matched to a gene; V was cut back by 5 bases and J by 6 bases. CDR1 and CDR2 (germline): SGHTA, FQGNSA. The CDR3 is made up of 17 amino acids. CDR3 DNA: TGTGCCAGCAGCCCCCCCCTCGGTAGCGGGAAACCGGATACGCAGTATTTT. Residues: CASSPPLGSGKPDTQYF.

This rearrangement joins TRBV7-6 to TRBJ2-2, with 7 positions matching TRBD2. Germline loops: CDR1 SGHVS, CDR2 FNYEAQ. CDR3 length equals 12 residues. The V gene end was trimmed by 4 bases and the J gene end by 7 bases; junction bases not matched to a gene: 0. The CDR3 here is CASSWTSGELFF. The CDR3 DNA follows: TGTGCCAGCAGCTGGACTAGCGGGGAGCTGTTTTTT.

J is TRBJ2-3 and V is TRBV6-2 or TRBV6-3; 8 nucleotides line up with TRBD2. The V segment lost 5 bases and the J segment 1 base; nucleotides outside the gene matches: 5. Germline V lookup: CDR1 MNHEY, CDR2 SVGEGT. The CDR3 loop spans 15 amino acids. DNA for the CDR3: TGTGCCAGCAGTACCCATAGCGGGGGCACAGATACGCAGTATTTT. It encodes CASSTHSGGTDTQYF.

The CDR3 coding sequence is TGTGCCAGCAGTTCCGACTATAGCGGGGTCGTGGATACGCAGTATTTT. Encoded protein: CASSSDYSGVVDTQYF. V is TRBV6-5 and J is TRBJ2-3, with 8 bases fitting TRBD2. Trimming removed 4 bases from V and 6 bases from J; junction bases left unmatched: 12. The CDR3 has 16 amino acids. CDR1 MNHEY and CDR2 SVGAGI come from the germline V gene.

This clonotype was detected a few times. The chain is built from TRBV7-3 and TRBJ2-3; TRBD2 aligns across 10 bases. The CDR3 is 16 residues long. Trimming cost V 3 bases and J 5 bases; bases outside gene matches: 8. CDR1 is SGHTA and CDR2 is FQGTGA in the germline V gene. This CDR3 reads CASSLRSSGGRDTQYF. The DNA of the CDR3 is TGTGCCAGCAGCTTGAGATCTAGCGGGGGAAGAGATACGCAGTATTTT.

The chain couples TRBV13 to TRBJ2-1; 8 positions agree with TRBD2. The CDR3 loop spans 14 amino acids. Trimming took 5 bases from V and 4 from J; bases not matched to a gene: 4. Germline V lookup: CDR1 PRHDT, CDR2 FYEKMQ (reference sequence). CDR3 loop: CASSQGGGYNEQFF. Written as DNA, the CDR3 is TGTGCCAGCAGCCAGGGCGGGGGGTACAATGAGCAGTTCTTC.

This clonotype came up a few times. The chain joins TRBV7-9 to TRBJ1-5, with TRBD1 matching over 12 bases. Germline loops: CDR1 SEHNR, CDR2 FQNEAQ (reference sequence). This CDR3 is 16 amino acids long. V trimming: 2 bases; J trimming: 4 bases; junction bases outside the gene matches: 3. In DNA, the CDR3 is TGTGCCAGCAGCTTATCGGGACAGGGGGCAAATCAGCCCCAGCATTTT. This codes for CASSLSGQGANQPQHF.

The chain carries TRBV4-1 and TRBJ1-2; TRBD1 is a possible D gene (5 bases). V was pared by 1 base and J by 1 base, with 7 bases between. The length of the CDR3 is 14 residues. The germline CDR1 and CDR2 sequences are MGHRA and YSYEKL. This chain's CDR3 is CASSQVQGNYGYTF. The DNA for the CDR3 is TGCGCCAGCAGCCAAGTTCAGGGTAACTATGGCTACACCTTC.